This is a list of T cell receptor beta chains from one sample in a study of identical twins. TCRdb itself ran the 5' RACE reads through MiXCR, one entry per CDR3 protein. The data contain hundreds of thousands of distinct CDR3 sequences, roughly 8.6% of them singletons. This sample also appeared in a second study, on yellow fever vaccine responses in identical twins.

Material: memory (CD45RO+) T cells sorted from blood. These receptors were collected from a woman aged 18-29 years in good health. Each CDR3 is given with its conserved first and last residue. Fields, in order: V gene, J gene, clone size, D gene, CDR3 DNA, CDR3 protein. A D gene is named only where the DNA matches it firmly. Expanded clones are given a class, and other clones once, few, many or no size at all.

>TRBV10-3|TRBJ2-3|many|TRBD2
TGTGCCATCAGGGGACGGCGGGAGGGCCGGGATACGCAGTATTTT
CAIRGRREGRDTQYF
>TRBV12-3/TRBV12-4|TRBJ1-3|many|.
TGTGCCAGCAGTTCCCACAGCTCTGGAAACACCATATATTTT
CASSSHSSGNTIYF
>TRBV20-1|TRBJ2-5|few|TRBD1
TGCAGTGCCGGGACAGGGGAAGAGACCCAGTACTTC
CSAGTGEETQYF
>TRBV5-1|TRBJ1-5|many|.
TGCGCCAGCAGCCCAGAGGAAGGGGAAGGCAATCAGCCCCAGCATTTT
CASSPEEGEGNQPQHF
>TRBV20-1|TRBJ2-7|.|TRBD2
TGCAGTGCTAGAGATCTAGCTAGCGGGATGAGGGACGAGCAGTACTTC
CSARDLASGMRDEQYF
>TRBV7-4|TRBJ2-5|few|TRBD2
TGTGCCAGCAGCCCCCAGCCCCGACTAGCGGGAGGCCAAGAGACCCAGTACTTC
CASSPQPRLAGGQETQYF
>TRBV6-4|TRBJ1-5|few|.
TGTGCCAGCAGTGCCCACCAGATAAATCAGGTCCAGCATTTT
CASSAHQINQVQHF
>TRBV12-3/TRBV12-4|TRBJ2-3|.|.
TGTGCCAGCAGTCGTGAGGGCCCGGGAGATACGCAGTATTTT
CASSREGPGDTQYF
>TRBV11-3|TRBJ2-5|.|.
TGTGCCAGCAGCTCCTTCTGGGATCAAGGACAGACCCAGTACTTC
CASSSFWDQGQTQYF
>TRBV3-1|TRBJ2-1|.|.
TGTGCCAGCAGCCAAGCCGGGTTGAGTCAGTTCTTC
CASSQAGLSQFF
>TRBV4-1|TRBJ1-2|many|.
TGCGCCAGCAGCCAAGGATCATTTCCTAACTATGGCTACACCTTC
CASSQGSFPNYGYTF
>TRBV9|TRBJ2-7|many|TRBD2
TGTGCCAGCAGCGTAGGGGGACTAGCTGTCGAGCAGTACTTC
CASSVGGLAVEQYF
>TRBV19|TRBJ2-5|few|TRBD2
TGTGCCAGTAGCAGTCAGACCGGGACTAGCAGAGAGACCCAGTACTTC
CASSSQTGTSRETQYF
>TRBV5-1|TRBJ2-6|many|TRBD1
TGCGCCAGCAGCACGCAGGGGGAGGGGGCCAACGTCCTGACTTTC
CASSTQGEGANVLTF
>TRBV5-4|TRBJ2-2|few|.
TGTGCCAGCAGCTTGGAGCAGATGAACACCGGGGAGCTGTTTTTT
CASSLEQMNTGELFF
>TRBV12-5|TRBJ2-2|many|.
TGTGCTAGTGGTTTAGGTCAGACAAACACCGGGGAGCTGTTTTTT
CASGLGQTNTGELFF
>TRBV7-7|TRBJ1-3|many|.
TGTGCCAGCAGCTCTAGTACTGGAAACACCATATATTTT
CASSSSTGNTIYF
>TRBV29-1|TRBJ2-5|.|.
TGCAGCTCCAATTACGGGGACGTAGAGACCCAGTACTTC
CSSNYGDVETQYF
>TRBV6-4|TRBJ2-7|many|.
TGTGCCAGCAGGCATCCGGGGCTTACCTACGAGCAGTACTTC
CASRHPGLTYEQYF
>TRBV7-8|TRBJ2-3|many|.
TGTGCCAGCAGCTCGCGGGATCAGAGTCTCACAGATACGCAGTATTTT
CASSSRDQSLTDTQYF
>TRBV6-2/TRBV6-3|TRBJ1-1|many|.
TGTGCCACAACACAAAACACTGAAGCTTTCTTT
CATTQNTEAFF
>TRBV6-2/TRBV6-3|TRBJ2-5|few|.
TGTGCCAGCAGCAATCGACGCAGCGAGACCCAGTACTTC
CASSNRRSETQYF
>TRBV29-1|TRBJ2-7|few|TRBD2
TGCAGCGTTGCGAGTAGCGGGAGGGCCTACGAGCAGTACTTC
CSVASSGRAYEQYF
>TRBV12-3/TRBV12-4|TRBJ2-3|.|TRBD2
TGTGCCAGCAGTCCACTACGAGGTCGGGAGGGGGGAGGCACAGATACGCAGTATTTT
CASSPLRGREGGGTDTQYF
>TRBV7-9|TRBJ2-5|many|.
TGTGCCAGCAGCCCTAAGGCCACCCAAGAGACCCAGTACTTC
CASSPKATQETQYF
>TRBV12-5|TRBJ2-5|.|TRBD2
TGTGCTAGTGGTTTGGTAGTTTCTAGCGGGAGTGGAGAGACCCAGTACTTC
CASGLVVSSGSGETQYF
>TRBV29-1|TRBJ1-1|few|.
TGCAGCGTTGATTCCCGGGGGCGAGGGAACACTGAAGCTTTCTTT
CSVDSRGRGNTEAFF
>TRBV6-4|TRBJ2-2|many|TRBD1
TGTGCCAGCAGTACCGGGACAGGGTCCACCGGGGAGCTGTTTTTT
CASSTGTGSTGELFF
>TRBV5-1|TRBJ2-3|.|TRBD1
TGCGCCAGCAGCTTGGGACAGGGGACCAGCACAGATACGCAGTATTTT
CASSLGQGTSTDTQYF
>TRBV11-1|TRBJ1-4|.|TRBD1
TGTGCCAGCAGCGCAGCGAACCGGGACAGGGAGTCTTCCGTGGCTGAAAAACTGTTTTTT
CASSAANRDRESSVAEKLFF
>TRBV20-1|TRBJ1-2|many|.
TGCAGTGCTAACCCCGGCTTCACCCGGTCCCCTTATGGCTACACCTTC
CSANPGFTRSPYGYTF
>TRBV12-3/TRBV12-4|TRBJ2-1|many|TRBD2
TGTGCCAGCAGATATAGCGGGAGGAATGAGCAGTTCTTC
CASRYSGRNEQFF
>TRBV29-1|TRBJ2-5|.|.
TGCAGCGTTGTGTCCAAGATGTACCAAGAGACCCAGTACTTC
CSVVSKMYQETQYF
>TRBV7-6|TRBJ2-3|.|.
TGTGCCAGCAGCTTATCTGGGACACCTGAAAGGGATACGCAGTATTTT
CASSLSGTPERDTQYF
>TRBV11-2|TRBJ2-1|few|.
TGTGCCAGCAGCCAACAACGGTTAGGCTCCTACAATGAGCAGTTCTTC
CASSQQRLGSYNEQFF
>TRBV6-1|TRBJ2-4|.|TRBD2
TGTGCCAGCGCTGCGGGGGGGTTAGCCAAAAACATTCAGTACTTC
CASAAGGLAKNIQYF
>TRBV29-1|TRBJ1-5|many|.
TGCAGCGTTGAACAGGGAGGGACCCAGCATTTT
CSVEQGGTQHF
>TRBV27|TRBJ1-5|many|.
TGTGCCAGCAGTCCCCGAGGGGGGATTCCCAATCAGCCCCAGCATTTT
CASSPRGGIPNQPQHF
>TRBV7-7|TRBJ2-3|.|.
TGTGCCAGCAGCTTAGGACAGGCGGATACGCAGTATTTT
CASSLGQADTQYF
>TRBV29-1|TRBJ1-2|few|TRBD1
TGCAGCGTTGAAGGGGTCCCCCACAGGGGGGGTGACTATGGCTACACCTTC
CSVEGVPHRGGDYGYTF
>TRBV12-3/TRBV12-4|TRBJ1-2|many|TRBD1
TGTGCCTCAAAAGGACAGGGGTCCTTCTATGGCTACACCTTC
CASKGQGSFYGYTF
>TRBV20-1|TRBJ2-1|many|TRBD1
TGCAGTGCTGGGAGGACAGGGTCGTCCAATGAGCAGTTCTTC
CSAGRTGSSNEQFF
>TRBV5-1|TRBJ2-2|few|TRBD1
TGCGCCAGCAGCTTGCACCCCGGACAGGGGGCGGTCACCGGGGAGCTGTTTTTT
CASSLHPGQGAVTGELFF
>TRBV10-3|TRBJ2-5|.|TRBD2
TGTGCCATCAGTGATTCGGCGGGAGGGATAGAAGAGACCCAGTACTTC
CAISDSAGGIEETQYF